This T cell receptor beta chain was recovered during a study of T cells after yellow fever vaccination. Notes on the study in general: Detected again after the booster were most primary-vaccination clones, at 96% CD4 and approximately 90% CD8. Weaker overall, the secondary response nonetheless peaked faster (day 5 versus 15). FACS-sorted repertoires could contain abundant clonotypes contaminating from the bulk population.

Trimming took off 2 bases at V and 6 bases at J, with 10 bases between the two ends. The CDR3 has 14 amino acids. Germline assignment: CDR1 MNHEY and CDR2 SVGAGI. This clonotype came up a few times. Its antigen is as yet unknown. Making TCR cDNA involved 5'RACE template switching, which added UMIs and a universal primer site. From the 5' RACE reads, TCRdb called clonotypes with MiXCR, one entry per CDR3 protein. The sample lists around 320,000 distinct CDR3 sequences, 7.5% to 9% occurring once. Specimen: CD4+ T cells sorted from PBMCs, collected 5 days after the yellow fever booster vaccination. The V call is TRBV6-5, the J call TRBJ2-2; possibly TRBD1 for D (5 bases). This TCR was recovered from a man aged 18 to 29 who received the YFV17D yellow fever vaccine. CDR3 loop: CASSYDSPPGELFF. The CDR3 DNA is TGTGCCAGCAGTTACGACAGCCCCCCCGGGGAGCTGTTTTTT.